This TCR beta chain was captured by sequencing in a study of CD8 T cells in ankylosing spondylitis. MiXCR, applied by TCRdb to the 5' RACE reads, yields one record per CDR3 protein. This table holds about 240,000 distinct CDR3 sequences, about 10% found once. Per the germline V gene, CDR1 is LNHNV and CDR2 is YYDKDF (reference sequence). Trimming took 2 bases from V and 4 from J, leaving 14 bases between them. This CDR3 contains 15 residues. This clonotype showed up just a few times. The chain couples TRBV15 to TRBJ1-1, with D possibly matching TRBD1 (5 bases). The clonotype was recovered from a male donor with ankylosing spondylitis or in good health (not recorded which). Source material: blood, either unsorted or a sorted T cell fraction (not recorded which). DNA of the CDR3: TGTGCCACCAGCAGATCAACCCAGGGACGCACTGAAGCTTTCTTT. This gives the protein CATSRSTQGRTEAFF.